Below are 22 T cell receptor beta chains sequenced from a single sample in a study of cytomegalovirus exposure and HLA in healthy donors. The study ran its PCR with 60 Vbeta and 13 Jbeta primers. Sequencing used immunoSEQ multiplex PCR; TCRdb keeps in-frame clones, though not all of them. Of about 110,000 clones in the sample, roughly 15% are singletons; the top ten hold 0.83%. Sequencing input: PBMCs. Every receptor here comes from a female donor in good health and CMV-seronegative.

This clone has only a few counts. CDR3 nucleotide sequence: TGTGCCTGGAGCCTCCCTGGGGCAGGGGCAGAAGCTTTCTTT. Translated, it gives CAWSLPGAGAEAFF. The gene calls are TRBV30 and TRBJ1-1, with D maybe TRBD1 (6 bases). CDR3 length equals 14 residues. V lost 3 bases, J lost 8 bases, and 19 bases lay in between. Looked up from germline, CDR1 is GTSNPN and CDR2 is SVGIG (reference sequence).

The chain employs TRBV11-1 and TRBJ2-1; 9 positions agree with TRBD1. The CDR3 totals 18 residues. Trimming cost V 2 bases and J 10 bases; bases outside gene matches: 18. Germline CDR1 SGHAT, CDR2 FQDESV (reference sequence). CDR3 DNA sequence: TGTGCCAGCAGCTTAAGGGTCGGTCGCGGGACCACAGGGGGCGAGCAGTTCTTC. The encoded protein is CASSLRVGRGTTGGEQFF.

This clone came up a few times. This rearrangement joins TRBV27 to TRBJ1-6; 8 positions agree with TRBD1. This CDR3 region has 18 residues. After removal of 6 bases from V and 6 bases from J, the junction contained 16 bases not matched to a gene. The V gene's germline CDR1 is MNHEY and CDR2 SMNVEV (reference sequence). CDR3 sequence reads: CASRFLGGDRGINSPLHF. In DNA, the CDR3 is TGTGCCAGCAGGTTCCTAGGGGGAGACAGGGGTATTAATTCACCCCTCCACTTT.

This clone was seen only once. The chain carries TRBV5-1 and TRBJ2-7; maybe TRBD1 (6 bases). The CDR3 runs 12 residues. The germline CDR1 and CDR2 sequences are SGHRS and YFSETQ. Between the trimmed V and J ends, which lost 3 bases and 6 bases, there was a span of 10 bases. The CDR3 region has the DNA TGCGCCAGCAGCTACGGACAGTCCGAGCAGTACTTC. Its translation is CASSYGQSEQYF.

A few counts support this clone. The chain carries TRBV6-5 and TRBJ2-1; 7 nucleotides agree with TRBD2. The V gene's germline CDR1 is MNHEY and CDR2 SVGAGI. After removal of 6 bases from V and 6 bases from J, the junction contained 11 bases not matched to a gene. The CDR3 length is 15 residues. CDR3 nucleotides: TGTGCCAGCAGGGGGAGGACTAGTACCCGCAATGAGCAGTTCTTC. Translation: CASRGRTSTRNEQFF.

This rearrangement joins TRBV6-5 to TRBJ1-1; 9 bases map to TRBD1. CDR1 and CDR2 from the germline V gene are MNHEY and SVGAGI. The CDR3 is 15 amino acids. J lost 1 base, V lost 1 base, and 1 base had no gene match. In nucleotides, the CDR3 is TGTGCCAGCAGTTACTGGGGACAGGGGAACACTGAAGCTTTCTTT. This encodes CASSYWGQGNTEAFF.

In its sample, this clone was seen a few times. V and J are TRBV25-1 and TRBJ2-6; the match to TRBD1 covers 9 bases. The CDR3 extends over 15 amino acids. The germline V gene encodes CDR1 MGHDK and CDR2 SYGVNS. V trimming: 7 bases; J trimming: 2 bases; junction bases outside the gene matches: 3. The CDR3 DNA follows: TGTGCCAGCAAGGGACAGGGAACTGGGGCCAACGTCCTGACTTTC. This encodes CASKGQGTGANVLTF.

This clone was counted a few times. The chain employs TRBV5-1 and TRBJ1-1; no definite D call. V dropped 2 bases and J dropped 2 bases, with 7 bases sitting between them. The length of the CDR3 is 13 residues. The germline CDR1 and CDR2 sequences are SGHRS and YFSETQ. The CDR3 DNA reads as TGCGCCAGCAGCTTTGGAGAAAACACTGAAGCTTTCTTT. It codes for CASSFGENTEAFF.

The sample holds a few counts of this clone. This rearrangement joins TRBV12-5 to TRBJ1-1; no firm D call. Trimming pared 5 bases from V and 3 bases from J, leaving 10 bases between. CDR1 and CDR2 from the germline V gene are LGHNT and FRNRAP. The CDR3 consists of 13 residues. The CDR3 DNA follows: TGTGCTAGTGGTGGTGGGCCTGACACTGAAGCTTTCTTT. This codes for CASGGGPDTEAFF. Using reference TRBV12-5 and TRBJ1-1 for the parts outside the CDR3, the full variable domain is DARVTQTPRHKVTEMGQEVTMRCQPILGHNTVFWYRQTMMQGLELLAYFRNRAPLDDSGMPKDRFSAEMPDATLATLKIQPSEPRDSAVYFCASGGGPDTEAFFGQGTRLTVV.

This clone showed up just a few times. The rearrangement uses TRBV11-2 and TRBJ2-3, with D possibly being TRBD1 (5 bases). Germline V lookup: CDR1 SGHAT, CDR2 FQNNGV. The CDR3 length is 16 residues. Trimming took off 5 bases at V and 1 base at J, with 16 bases between the two ends. CDR3 loop: CASSPPVGRGTDTQYF. CDR3 nucleotide sequence: TGTGCCAGCAGCCCTCCAGTCGGCAGGGGCACAGATACGCAGTATTTT.

The table lists this clone with a few counts. The V call is TRBV10-3, the J call TRBJ1-3; maybe TRBD1 (6 bases). The CDR3 consists of 13 residues. V was trimmed by 6 bases and J by 2 bases, leaving 8 bases between them. CDR1 ENHRY and CDR2 SYGVKD come from the germline V gene. The CDR3 DNA follows: TGTGCCATCAGGAGACAGGCTGGAAACACCATATATTTT. Its protein is CAIRRQAGNTIYF.

The sample holds a few counts of this clone. This chain links TRBV6-1 with TRBJ1-4, with a tentative D call TRBD1 (6 bases). Germline assignment: CDR1 MNHNS and CDR2 SASEGT. This CDR3 is built from 14 residues. V was cut by 3 bases and J by 7 bases, with 12 bases left in between. In nucleotides, the CDR3 is TGTGCCAGCAGTGATCGGGGGGCGGTTGAAAAACTGTTTTTT. Its translation: CASSDRGAVEKLFF.

This clone showed up just a few times. This rearrangement joins TRBV27 to TRBJ2-1, with TRBD2 matching over 14 bases. Germline-derived CDR1 and CDR2 are MNHEY and SMNVEV (reference sequence). The CDR3 loop spans 16 amino acids. The junction had 8 bases not matched to a gene; V was cut back by 5 bases and J by 8 bases. The CDR3: CASSILTSGGADEQFF. The CDR3 nucleotides are TGTGCCAGCAGTATCTTGACTAGCGGGGGGGCGGATGAGCAGTTCTTC.

The chain carries TRBV4-2 and TRBJ2-1, with TRBD2 identical over 10 bases. CDR1 is LGHNA and CDR2 is YNFKEQ in the germline V gene. The CDR3 totals 16 residues. Unmatched junction bases numbered 3, after V lost 1 base and J lost 3 bases. CDR3 bases: TGTGCCAGCAGCCAAGCGCTAGCGGGAGACTACAATGAGCAGTTCTTC. Translation: CASSQALAGDYNEQFF.

The chain has TRBV30 and TRBJ2-1, with 7 positions matching TRBD2. The V segment lost 8 bases and the J segment 0 bases; nucleotides outside the gene matches: 7. Germline CDR1 GTSNPN, CDR2 SVGIG (reference sequence). This CDR3 has 14 residues. The CDR3 bases are TGTGCCGGAGCGGGAACCCGCTCCTACAATGAGCAGTTCTTC. Translating it yields CAGAGTRSYNEQFF.

This clone was recorded a few times. CDR3 DNA sequence: TGTGCCTGGGCGGGACAGGGGGCCGTCGGGGAGCTGTTTTTT. Its translation: CAWAGQGAVGELFF. The chain is built from TRBV30 and TRBJ2-2, with 12 bases identical to TRBD1. J gave up 7 bases and V 5 bases, and 5 bases lay outside the gene matches. CDR1 GTSNPN and CDR2 SVGIG come from the germline V gene (reference sequence). The CDR3 covers 14 residues.

The chain combines TRBV7-9 with TRBJ2-1; 10 nucleotides align to TRBD1. The CDR3 runs to 13 residues. The germline V gene encodes CDR1 SEHNR and CDR2 FQNEAQ (reference sequence). V was pared by 5 bases and J by 8 bases, with 3 bases of the junction left unmatched. The CDR3 sequence is CASSRQGADEQFF. DNA of the CDR3: TGTGCCAGCAGCCGACAGGGGGCGGATGAGCAGTTCTTC.

This clone was observed a handful of times. This chain links TRBV21-1 with TRBJ1-5. TRBV21-1 is termed a pseudogene. The CDR3 is 13 amino acids. The CDR3 coding sequence is TGTGCCAGCAGCAAACTTCGAGGCGAGCCCCAGCATTTT. As protein: CASSKLRGEPQHF.

This clone has only a few counts. The chain carries TRBV7-2 and TRBJ2-7; a weak D match, TRBD2 (5 bases). Germline V lookup: CDR1 SGHTA, CDR2 FQGNSA. Trimming took 4 bases from V and 7 from J, leaving 17 bases between them. CDR3 length equals 14 residues. CDR3 in DNA: TGTGCCAGCAGCTCCGGGCCGCAGCCGGGAGAGCAGTACTTC. It codes for CASSSGPQPGEQYF.

In this sample, this clone turned up a few times. This rearrangement joins TRBV9 to TRBJ2-7; 11 bases are a match to TRBD2. Germline CDR1 is SGDLS and CDR2 is YYNGEE. CDR3 size: 16 residues. V shed 3 bases, J shed 3 bases, and the junction held 8 bases outside the gene matches. The CDR3 bases are TGTGCCAGCAGCGAGAGGGGGACTAGCGGTTACTACGAGCAGTACTTC. It is translated as CASSERGTSGYYEQYF.

V is TRBV6-5 and J is TRBJ2-7; 9 nucleotides agree with TRBD2. With 6 bases clipped from V and 10 bases from J, the junction kept 7 bases outside the gene matches. The CDR3 consists of 12 residues. Germline V gives CDR1 MNHEY, CDR2 SVGAGI. Here the CDR3 DNA reads TGTGCCAGCAGAACCACTAGCGGGCGCCAGTACTTC. Translation gives CASRTTSGRQYF.

The chain carries TRBV5-8 and TRBJ1-2, with 10 bases lining up with TRBD1. J lost 8 bases, V lost 7 bases, and 2 bases had no gene match. The germline V gene encodes CDR1 SGHTS and CDR2 YDEGEE. The CDR3 contains 11 residues. The CDR3 bases are TGTGCCAGCGGGGACAGGGGCGGCTACACCTTC. It is translated as CASGDRGGYTF.